A selection of T cell receptor delta chains follows, all from one sample in a study of gamma-delta chains in newborns, infants, children. TCRdb reprocessed the reads using CATT. The data hold about 4,200 delta-chain clones, with approximately 15% observed a single time. The sequencing sample was made of blood. These receptors all stem from a child who was a newborn, infant or young child, either healthy, febrile or measles-vaccinated (not recorded which). The CDR3 runs from the conserved cysteine through the conserved F or W. A D gene is named only where the DNA matches it firmly. Size is stated for part of the rows, as once, few or many counts, or as a class when the clone is expanded.

j_call clone_size v_call d_call cdr3_aa cdr3_nt
TRDJ2 large TRDV2 TRDD3 CACDLLGDTAQLFF TGTGCCTGTGACCTACTGGGGGATACAGCACAACTCTTCTTT
TRDJ1 few TRDV1 TRDD3 CALGELGRGADSLYWGIYTDKLIF TGTGCTCTTGGGGAACTAGGTAGGGGTGCCGACTCCCTTTACTGGGGGATATACACCGATAAACTCATCTTT
TRDJ2 large TRDV2 TRDD3 CACDTLGASPLTAQLFF TGTGCCTGTGACACCCTGGGGGCCTCCCCTTTGACAGCACAACTCTTCTTT
TRDJ2 few TRDV2 TRDD3 CACDTVIRTGGPLTARPFF TGTGCCTGTGACACCGTCATCCGTACTGGGGGTCCTTTGACAGCACGACCCTTCTTT
TRDJ1 large TRDV2 - CACFLLGDTDKLIF TGTGCCTGCTTCCTACTGGGGGACACCGATAAACTCATCTTT
TRDJ1 - TRDV2 - CACDTVGSVYTDKLIF TGTGCCTGTGACACCGTGGGATCTGTGTACACCGATAAACTCATCTTT
TRDJ3 - TRDV2 TRDD3 CACDRLGDRSPRDTRQMFF TGTGCCTGTGACCGACTGGGGGATCGTTCCCCCCGGGACACCCGACAGATGTTTTTC
TRDJ1 - TRDV2 TRDD3 CACDNVLGDTTSLNTDKLIF TGTGCCTGTGACAACGTACTGGGGGATACAACGAGTTTGAACACCGATAAACTCATCTTT
TRDJ1 medium-sized TRDV1 TRDD3 CALGEPSPLVGDTGDKLIF TGTGCTCTTGGGGAACCTTCCCCACTCGTGGGGGATACCGGCGATAAACTCATCTTT
TRDJ1 large TRDV1 - CALGDRLFSTPDWTDKLIF TGTGCTCTTGGGGATCGCTTATTTTCCACCCCTGACTGGACCGATAAACTCATCTTT
TRDJ3 large TRDV2 TRDD3 CACDTLGDTSSWDTRQMFF TGTGCCTGTGACACGCTGGGGGATACGAGCTCCTGGGACACCCGACAGATGTTTTTC
TRDJ1 large TRDV2 - CACDGVGGGQYTDKLIF TGTGCCTGTGACGGCGTTGGTGGGGGCCAGTACACCGATAAACTCATCTTT
TRDJ1 - TRDV2 TRDD3 CACDAITGGPYTDKLIF TGTGCCTGTGACGCCATTACTGGGGGGCCGTACACCGATAAACTCATCTTT
TRDJ1 large TRDV2 TRDD3 CACDPLGEQNPKLIF TGTGCCTGTGACCCACTGGGGGAACAAAACCCAAAACTCATCTTT
TRDJ1 - TRDV2 - CACDTVGGEYAGISTDELIF TGTGCCTGTGACACCGTTGGTGGGGAATACGCGGGGATTAGCACCGATGAACTCATCTTT
TRDJ3 large TRDV2 - CACDTAGGSSWDTRQMFF TGTGCCTGTGACACGGCTGGAGGTTCCTCCTGGGACACCCGACAGATGTTTTTC
TRDJ1 medium-sized TRDV2 TRDD3 CACDTNWGIRASDKLIF TGTGCCTGTGACACGAACTGGGGGATACGAGCGAGCGATAAACTCATCTTT
TRDJ1 - TRDV2 TRDD3 CSACDTVPTGALDDTDKLIF TGCAGTGCCTGTGACACCGTCCCGACTGGGGCCTTAGATGACACCGATAAACTCATCTTT
TRDJ1 large TRDV2 TRDD3 CACDTWGGSTKLIF TGTGCCTGTGACACCTGGGGGGGATCGACTAAACTCATCTTT
TRDJ1 medium-sized TRDV2 TRDD3 CACDPLTGGCASSYTDKLIF TGTGCCTGTGATCCCCTCACCGGGGGATGCGCCTCTTCTTACACCGATAAACTCATCTTT
TRDJ1 medium-sized TRDV1 - CALGARIEHYLYLQDTDKLIF TGTGCTCTTGGGGCCCGAATTGAACACTACCTCTACCTACAAGACACCGATAAACTCATCTTT
TRDJ3 medium-sized TRDV2 TRDD3 CACDRLETTPLTGGSSWDTRQMFF TGTGCCTGTGACCGGCTAGAGACCACGCCGCTTACTGGGGGTAGCTCCTGGGACACCCGACAGATGTTTTTC
TRDJ1 few TRDV2 TRDD3 CACDGPLGDTQYTDKLIF TGTGCCTGTGACGGACCACTGGGGGATACCCAGTACACCGATAAACTCATCTTT
TRDJ1 few TRDV1 TRDD3 CALGESPPTYTGGAVGKLIF TGTGCTCTTGGGGAGAGCCCTCCAACTTATACTGGGGGTGCCGTTGGTAAACTCATCTTT
TRDJ1 large TRDV2 TRDD3 CACDSLGDIGENKLIF TGTGCCTGTGACAGTCTGGGGGATATCGGGGAAAATAAACTCATCTTT
TRDJ3 - TRDV2 TRDD3 CACDTVGGSVGRQMFF TGTGCCTGTGACACCGTTGGGGGATCCGTGGGCCGACAGATGTTTTTC
TRDJ1 medium-sized TRDV2 TRDD3 CACDTLSLGDNTDKLIF TGTGCCTGTGACACGCTTTCTCTGGGGGATAACACCGATAAACTCATCTTT
TRDJ3 medium-sized TRDV2 TRDD3 CACDTLLGDPSSWDTRQMFF TGTGCCTGTGACACTCTACTGGGGGACCCCAGCTCCTGGGACACCCGACAGATGTTTTTC
TRDJ3 large TRDV2 - CACDTVLGSWDTRQMFF TGTGCCTGTGACACCGTACTGGGCTCCTGGGACACCCGACAGATGTTTTTC
TRDJ1 large TRDV2 TRDD3 CACDTVLGDTRSYTDKLIF TGTGCCTGTGACACCGTATTAGGGGATACTCGAAGTTACACCGATAAACTCATCTTT
TRDJ1 medium-sized TRDV1 - CALGETLPTGGHTGKLIF TGTGCTCTTGGGGAAACTCTTCCTACTGGGGGACACACCGGTAAACTCATCTTT
TRDJ1 large TRDV2 TRDD3 CACDKLGIHTDKLIF TGTGCCTGTGACAAACTGGGGATCCACACCGATAAACTCATCTTT
TRDJ1 large TRDV2 - CACDNVGVPYTDKLIF TGTGCCTGTGACAACGTGGGGGTCCCGTACACCGATAAACTCATCTTT
TRDJ3 medium-sized TRDV2 - CACDTVLASISDWDTRQMFF TGTGCCTGTGACACCGTACTGGCATCAATATCTGACTGGGACACCCGACAGATGTTTTTC
TRDJ3 few TRDV2 TRDD3 CACDSVLGDTNWVTRQTFF TGTGCCTGTGACTCCGTACTGGGGGATACGAACTGGGTCACCCGACAGACGTTTTTC
TRDJ1 few TRDV2 TRDD3 CACDAILGDTADKLIF TGTGCCTGTGACGCAATACTGGGGGATACGGCCGATAAACTCATCTTT
TRDJ3 medium-sized TRDV2 TRDD3 CACDVLGDKSSWDTRQMFF TGTGCCTGTGACGTACTGGGGGATAAGAGCTCCTGGGACACCCGACAGATGTTTTTC
TRDJ1 - TRDV2 - CACEEMLATDKLIF TGTGCCTGTGAAGAGATGTTGGCCACCGATAAACTCATCTTT
TRDJ1 medium-sized TRDV2 TRDD3 CACDSLLGDFDKLIF TGTGCCTGTGACTCTTTACTGGGGGACTTCGATAAACTCATCTTT
TRDJ1 medium-sized TRDV2 - CACCSLPGMFEGTDKLIF TGTGCCTGTTGCTCACTACCGGGGATGTTCGAGGGCACCGATAAACTCATCTTT